This is a list of T cell receptor beta chains from one sample in a study of cytomegalovirus exposure and HLA in healthy donors. TCRdb's copy holds only in-frame clones and misses some; the assay was immunoSEQ multiplex PCR. The sample consists of around 190,000 clones, roughly 80% of them appearing once. Sequenced input: PBMCs. The source of these receptors is a man between 35 and 55 years old in good health and CMV-seropositive. Each CDR3 is given without its conserved first and last residue. The order of the fields is D gene, V gene, J gene, CDR3 protein. A D gene is named only where the DNA matches it firmly.

NA	TRBV29-1	TRBJ2-1	SVEGGWAGQF
NA	TRBV6-1	TRBJ2-1	ASSHDSYNEQF
NA	TRBV10-3	TRBJ2-2	AISAGQPNTGELF
TRBD1	TRBV19	TRBJ1-2	ASTRDRAYGYT
TRBD2	TRBV7-2	TRBJ2-1	ASSQGTSGGNEQF
NA	TRBV6-1	TRBJ2-3	ASSEAPPSRRGDTQY
TRBD2	TRBV6-5	TRBJ2-4	ASSTPSSGGVIQY
NA	TRBV5-8	TRBJ1-3	ASSLKGTSSGNTIY
NA	TRBV29-1	TRBJ2-1	SVETYGNYNEQF
NA	TRBV7-6	TRBJ2-7	ASSPGLELRGQY
NA	TRBV2	TRBJ2-2	ASSDQNTGELF
TRBD2	TRBV27	TRBJ2-1	ASSYGSGGNNEQF
NA	TRBV7-2	TRBJ2-2	ASSRLGRGYSNTGELF
TRBD2	TRBV25-1	TRBJ2-3	ASSVSGRMSDTQY
TRBD2	TRBV2	TRBJ2-7	AIGTSGGYEQY
NA	TRBV28	TRBJ1-2	ASSTPNYGYT
NA	TRBV7-3	TRBJ2-1	ASSLTWGTHNEQF
NA	TRBV15	TRBJ2-2	ATSRDFLGREDTGELF
TRBD2	TRBV30	TRBJ2-3	AWSGAGGPDTQY
NA	TRBV6-1	TRBJ1-1	ASILQGKNTEAF
TRBD1	TRBV4-1	TRBJ2-7	ASSQDRGSSYEQY
NA	TRBV7-9	TRBJ1-1	ASSLMGDTEAF
NA	TRBV5-6	TRBJ1-1	ASSLAGNTEAF
NA	TRBV6-1	TRBJ2-1	ASTKLGRGFDEQF
TRBD1	TRBV6-1	TRBJ2-5	ASNTGQAQETQY
TRBD2	TRBV28	TRBJ2-1	ASSFWLAGGRNEQF
NA	TRBV5-1	TRBJ1-6	ASSSGNRPLH
TRBD2	TRBV7-8	TRBJ2-1	ASSHPLRAGGSTASYNEQF
TRBD1	TRBV6-1	TRBJ2-3	ASSEVMGQGAY
NA	TRBV7-3	TRBJ2-3	ASSLRDSAADTQY
TRBD1	TRBV2	TRBJ1-6	ASSARTGSNSPLH
TRBD1	TRBV6-6	TRBJ2-7	ASSSPGQGCEQY
TRBD2	TRBV18	TRBJ2-5	ASSPPGLAGYGTQY
NA	TRBV18	TRBJ2-3	ASSPPTGRDTQY
TRBD1	TRBV6-4	TRBJ1-2	ASSDRGLGYGYT
TRBD2	TRBV10-1	TRBJ2-1	ASSALVAGDNEQF
TRBD1	TRBV30	TRBJ1-4	AWRFGTGPRDEKLF
TRBD2	TRBV19	TRBJ2-1	ASSRPGLAGGSSYNEQF
TRBD2	TRBV4-3	TRBJ2-7	ASSQEGGAQDYYEQY
TRBD2	TRBV2	TRBJ2-1	ASTGGLYNEQF
TRBD1	TRBV7-9	TRBJ1-1	ASSLVGTAPGTEAF
NA	TRBV7-8	TRBJ1-3	ASSLGRGNTIY
NA	TRBV4-3	TRBJ1-2	ASSQDAESYGYT
NA	TRBV27	TRBJ1-1	ASSQSGRTTEAF
NA	TRBV5-8	TRBJ1-1	ASSRYRSMNTEAF
TRBD2	TRBV5-1	TRBJ2-3	ASSSPSGSADTQY
TRBD2	TRBV5-1	TRBJ2-1	ASSLEPSGASAQF
NA	TRBV7-3	TRBJ1-1	ASSPKTGRNTEAF
TRBD1	TRBV11-2	TRBJ2-3	ASSLRDRAYTDTQY
TRBD2	TRBV9	TRBJ2-7	ASSVALAGDYEQY
TRBD1	TRBV27	TRBJ2-4	ASSLIGQGALAKNIQY
NA	TRBV4-2	NA	ASSQGEYEQY
TRBD1	TRBV5-1	TRBJ1-4	ASSPRGLGEKLF
NA	TRBV13	NA	ASSSYDRNSYEQY